This passage covers 10 T cell receptor beta chains from one sample sequenced in a study of blood T cell repertoires in COVID-19. Only in-frame clones appear in the TCRdb table, and some are missing; sequencing was by immunoSEQ multiplex PCR. The sample has around 200,000 clones; more than 65% are singletons. Sequencing was carried out using peripheral blood. The receptors come from a human donor with acute or convalescent COVID-19. The donor label of this sample is uncertain.

V gene TRBV7-3 combines with J gene TRBJ1-1; 10 positions agree with TRBD1. The CDR3 has 13 amino acids. Germline CDR1 reads SGHTA; CDR2 reads FQGTGA. J was trimmed by 10 bases and V by 5 bases; bases with no gene match: 7. In DNA form, the CDR3 reads TGTGCCAGCAGCCCTCGACAGGGGGCGCGAGCTTTCTTT. It codes for CASSPRQGARAFF.

For the CDR3, the DNA is TGTGCCAGCAGCCCAACCTTAGCGGGGGGGGGCCTGGAGACCCAGTACTTC. Translating it yields CASSPTLAGGGLETQYF. This chain uses TRBV5-5 with TRBJ2-5, with 11 bases identical to TRBD2. Germline V gene lookup returns CDR1 SGHKS and CDR2 YYEKEE (reference sequence). CDR3 length: 17 residues. V shed 4 bases and J 5 bases; nucleotides not matched to a gene: 13.

This chain connects TRBV5-6 to TRBJ2-7, with D possibly matching TRBD1 (6 bases). The CDR3 has 15 amino acids. Germline V lookup: CDR1 SGHDT, CDR2 YYEEEE. Trimming left V 0 bases short and J 3 bases short, with 13 bases between. The CDR3 loop reads CASSLEAGVLYEQYF. CDR3 in DNA: TGTGCCAGCAGCTTGGAGGCAGGGGTCCTCTACGAGCAGTACTTC.

CDR3 sequence reads: CASSPGSDTEAFF. The DNA of the CDR3 is TGTGCCAGCAGTCCAGGGTCGGACACTGAAGCTTTCTTT. This sequence joins TRBV6-5 and TRBJ1-1, with D maybe TRBD1 (5 bases). The CDR3 is made up of 13 amino acids. V gave up 5 bases and J gave up 3 bases, with 10 bases separating them. Germline CDR1 and CDR2: MNHEY and SVGAGI.

This chain joins TRBV6-5 and TRBJ2-1; tentative D call: TRBD2 (6 bases). V dropped 2 bases and J dropped 7 bases, with 6 bases sitting between them. This CDR3 comprises 12 residues. Germline V gene sequence: CDR1 MNHEY, CDR2 SVGAGI. DNA of the CDR3: TGTGCCAGCAGTTACCGGGGGAATGAGCAGTTCTTC. It codes for CASSYRGNEQFF.

The chain has TRBV29-1 and TRBJ2-7; D perhaps matches TRBD2 (6 bases). The V end lost 7 bases, the J end lost 4 bases, and 17 bases lay between the germline ends. Germline CDR1 SQVTM, CDR2 ANQGSEA. The CDR3 is 13 residues long. For the CDR3, the DNA is TGCAGCGCCGCTGAGGCCGGGACTTACGAGCAGTACTTC. It specifies CSAAEAGTYEQYF.

The sample holds one count of this clone. The rearrangement links TRBV7-3 to TRBJ2-5; 11 positions match TRBD2. The V segment lost 1 base and the J segment 5 bases; nucleotides outside the gene matches: 18. Germline values: CDR1 SGHTA, CDR2 FQGTGA. The CDR3 has 20 residues. The CDR3 loop reads CASSLRGGRLAGGPGETQYF. In DNA, the CDR3 is TGTGCCAGCAGCTTAAGAGGGGGGAGGCTAGCGGGAGGACCAGGGGAGACCCAGTACTTC.

The chain couples TRBV2 to TRBJ2-7, with D maybe TRBD1 (6 bases). This CDR3 has 14 residues. Trimming stripped 8 bases from V and 4 bases from J, with 18 bases between. Germline V CDR1 and CDR2: SNHLY, FYNNEI. The CDR3 DNA is TGTGCCAGCCTTAGACAGGTTGTGACTTACGAGCAGTACTTC. This sequence encodes CASLRQVVTYEQYF.

V usage is TRBV5-1 and J usage is TRBJ1-1; a possible D gene is TRBD1 (6 bases). Germline CDR1 and CDR2: SGHRS and YFSETQ. The CDR3 has 12 amino acids. The V end lost 3 bases, the J end lost 11 bases, and 14 bases lay between the germline ends. The CDR3 DNA reads as TGCGCCAGCAGCTCCACAGGGCAGGGGGCTTTCTTT. It encodes CASSSTGQGAFF.

J is TRBJ2-7 and V is TRBV25-1; D remains ambiguous. This CDR3 comprises 12 residues. Germline V lookup: CDR1 MGHDK, CDR2 SYGVNS. V was trimmed by 4 bases and J by 3 bases, leaving 7 bases between them. The CDR3 sequence: CASSAVFYEQYF. As DNA, the CDR3 is TGTGCCAGCAGTGCGGTATTCTACGAGCAGTACTTC.